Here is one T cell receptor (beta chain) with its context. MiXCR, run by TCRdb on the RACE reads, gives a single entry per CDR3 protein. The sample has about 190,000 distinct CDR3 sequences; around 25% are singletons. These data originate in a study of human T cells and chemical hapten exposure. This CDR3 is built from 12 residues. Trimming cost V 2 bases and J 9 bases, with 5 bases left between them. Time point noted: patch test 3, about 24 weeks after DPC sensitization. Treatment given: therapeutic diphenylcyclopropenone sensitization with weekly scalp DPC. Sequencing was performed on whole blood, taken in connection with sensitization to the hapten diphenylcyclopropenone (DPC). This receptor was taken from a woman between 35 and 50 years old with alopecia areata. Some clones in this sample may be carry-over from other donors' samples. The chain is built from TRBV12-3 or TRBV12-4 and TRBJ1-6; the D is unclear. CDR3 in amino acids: CASSLMGSPLHF. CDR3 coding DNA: TGTGCCAGCAGTTTAATGGGTTCACCCCTCCACTTT.